The subject of this entry is one TCR beta chain. The germline V gene has CDR1 LGHNA and CDR2 YNFKEQ. The CDR3 is made up of 14 amino acids. V was trimmed by 4 bases and J by 4 bases, leaving 8 bases between them. The data were obtained in a study of shared clonotypes between healthy human individuals. Produced via immunoSEQ multiplex PCR; TCRdb's table is partial and in-frame only. In the table there are about 480,000 clones, around 79% of which are singletons. The TCR was taken from a woman between 40 and 55 years old in good health. Some clones in this sample may be carry-over from other donors' samples. The chain employs TRBV4-2 and TRBJ1-6; no clear D gene. What was sequenced was PBMCs. The CDR3 loop is CASSLDGYNSPLHF. DNA of the CDR3: TGTGCCAGCAGCCTCGACGGATATAATTCACCCCTCCACTTT.